A selection of T cell receptor beta chains follows, all from one sample in a study of T-cell reconstitution after alpha-beta-depleted transplantation in children. MiXCR was run by TCRdb on the PCR reads, yielding one entry per CDR3 protein. The sample includes just under 350,000 distinct CDR3 sequences, roughly 17% of them seen just once. The input for sequencing was PBMCs, mostly from graft donor cells, taken 360 days after TCRalphabeta/CD19-depleted stem cell transplant. Receptor source: a male patient between 2 and 9 years old who had a stem cell transplant for acute lymphoblastic leukemia, so the T cells may come from the graft donor. Both conserved end residues are part of each CDR3. A D gene is named only where the DNA matches it firmly. Clone size appears in some rows only: once, few, many, or a class for an expanded clone.

abundance | j_gene | v_gene | len | d_gene | CDR3nt | CDR3aa
few | TRBJ1-1 | TRBV29-1 | 14 | NA | TGCAGCGTTGAAAGAGGGAGCATGAACACTGAAGCTTTCTTT | CSVERGSMNTEAFF
few | TRBJ2-1 | TRBV20-1 | 16 | TRBD2 | TGCAGTGCTAGTCGACTAGCGGGTTGGGTCTACAATGAGCAGTTCTTC | CSASRLAGWVYNEQFF
few | TRBJ1-2 | TRBV9 | 18 | TRBD1 | TGTGCCAGCAGCGTAGCTACGCCGGGACAGAGGCCCGCCGAGGGCTACACCTTC | CASSVATPGQRPAEGYTF
NA | TRBJ1-6 | TRBV28 | 16 | TRBD1 | TGTGCCAGCAGTGCCTCGGGACAGGGAATTGATGGGCCCCTCCACTTT | CASSASGQGIDGPLHF
many | TRBJ2-7 | TRBV11-2 | 19 | NA | TGTGCCAGCAGCTTACCTTACGCTGGGGGTGGGGTAGTAACCTACGAGCAGTACTTC | CASSLPYAGGGVVTYEQYF
few | TRBJ2-1 | TRBV20-1 | 13 | NA | TGCAGTGCTCACTTGAGCTCCTACAATGAGCAGTTCTTC | CSAHLSSYNEQFF
many | TRBJ2-5 | TRBV3-1 | 15 | TRBD1 | TGTGCCAGCAGCCGAAAAAGGACAGGGCGAGAGACCCAGTACTTC | CASSRKRTGRETQYF
many | TRBJ2-7 | TRBV4-2 | 12 | TRBD1 | TGTGCCAGCAGTCACAGGGGTTACGAGCAGTACTTC | CASSHRGYEQYF
few | TRBJ2-1 | TRBV6-2/TRBV6-3 | 13 | TRBD2 | TGTGCCGCGGGACTAGCGGGAAACAATGAGCAGTTCTTC | CAAGLAGNNEQFF
many | TRBJ2-3 | TRBV12-3/TRBV12-4 | 14 | NA | TGTGCCAGCAGTTTATCTGAAACAACAGATACGCAGTATTTT | CASSLSETTDTQYF
NA | TRBJ1-5 | TRBV15 | 15 | TRBD1 | TGTGCCACCAGCACGTCGGACAGGGTCGACCAGCCCCAGCATTTT | CATSTSDRVDQPQHF
many | TRBJ2-2 | TRBV24-1 | 16 | TRBD1 | TGTGCCACCAGTGACCCGACAGGGGCTGTGTCCGGGGAGCTGTTTTTT | CATSDPTGAVSGELFF
many | TRBJ2-7 | TRBV28 | 14 | NA | TGTGCCAGCACCCCACAGGGTCGGGGTGTCGAGCAGTACTTC | CASTPQGRGVEQYF
few | TRBJ2-7 | TRBV9 | 15 | NA | TGTGCCAGCAGCGTAGTGGCAGGGGTAGGGTACGAGCAGTACTTC | CASSVVAGVGYEQYF
once | TRBJ2-3 | TRBV5-6 | 16 | TRBD2 | TGTGCCAGCGGCCCCTCCCCAAGCGGGAGAACAGATACGCAGTATTTT | CASGPSPSGRTDTQYF
few | TRBJ2-5 | TRBV7-8 | 15 | NA | TGTGCCAGCAGCCCCCTGGGGGGGCTGGAGGAGACCCAGTACTTC | CASSPLGGLEETQYF
NA | TRBJ1-1 | TRBV7-1 | 14 | NA | TGTGCCAGCAGCAGCCTCGTCGAGGGGGGTGAAGCTTTCTTT | CASSSLVEGGEAFF
many | TRBJ2-3 | TRBV20-1 | 15 | NA | TGCAGTGCTAGAGTCTTGGGCTGGGATTGGGATACGCAGTATTTT | CSARVLGWDWDTQYF
NA | TRBJ2-7 | TRBV27 | 18 | TRBD1 | TGTGCCAGCAGCCCCAGGGGGCGCGGGCGGTTAACCTACGATGGGCAGTACTTC | CASSPRGRGRLTYDGQYF
many | TRBJ2-2 | TRBV3-1 | 18 | TRBD2 | TGTGCCAGCAGCCAAGGGACTAGCGGGGCCATGGGCACCGGGGAGCTGTTTTTT | CASSQGTSGAMGTGELFF
NA | TRBJ1-3 | TRBV6-1 | 14 | NA | TGTGCTACCAGGACGTCTTTGTCTGGAAACACCATATATTTT | CATRTSLSGNTIYF
NA | TRBJ2-1 | TRBV5-5 | 14 | NA | TGTGCCAGCATTTCCCCCTTCTCCTACAATGAGCAGTTCTTC | CASISPFSYNEQFF
NA | TRBJ2-4 | TRBV20-1 | 12 | NA | TGCAGTGCCGGACGGGACGGAGACATTCAGTACTTC | CSAGRDGDIQYF
few | TRBJ2-1 | TRBV27 | 17 | NA | TGTGCCAGCAGTCCCCGGACCCACCACAGGGTCGTCAATGAGCAGTTCTTC | CASSPRTHHRVVNEQFF
few | TRBJ2-7 | TRBV12-3/TRBV12-4 | 15 | TRBD2 | TGTGCCAGCAGCCTAGGGGAGGGTGGGTCCTACGAGCAGTACTTC | CASSLGEGGSYEQYF
few | TRBJ2-7 | TRBV6-2/TRBV6-3 | 18 | NA | TGTGCCAGCAGTTACCGCGGAGGGCCAACCGGGATTACCTACGAGCAGTACTTC | CASSYRGGPTGITYEQYF
few | TRBJ1-2 | TRBV5-1 | 13 | NA | TGCGCCAGCAGGGCGGGTTGGAACTATGGCTACACCTTC | CASRAGWNYGYTF
many | TRBJ2-3 | TRBV5-1 | 16 | NA | TGCGCCAGCAGCTTAGGGGGGACGGCTGGCACAGATACGCAGTATTTT | CASSLGGTAGTDTQYF
many | TRBJ1-5 | TRBV7-9 | 13 | NA | TGTGCCAGCAGCTTAAATCACGATCAGCCCCAGCATTTT | CASSLNHDQPQHF
NA | TRBJ2-1 | TRBV9 | 15 | TRBD2 | TGTGCCAGCAGCGTAGCAGCGGGAGTCTACAATGAGCAGTTCTTC | CASSVAAGVYNEQFF
NA | TRBJ2-7 | TRBV28 | 14 | TRBD2 | TGTGCCAGCAGTACTCGGACTAGTCCCTACGAGCAGTACTTC | CASSTRTSPYEQYF
NA | TRBJ2-7 | TRBV5-1 | 15 | TRBD2 | TGCGCCAGCAGCGCACGACTAGCGGGAGCGCTCGAGCAGTACTTC | CASSARLAGALEQYF
NA | TRBJ1-3 | TRBV7-3 | 16 | NA | TGTGCCAGCAGCCCCCCCAGGGGCTCTAGGGTCAACACCATATATTTT | CASSPPRGSRVNTIYF
NA | TRBJ2-2 | TRBV4-3 | 16 | NA | TGCGCCAGCAGCCGTCGTTGGGGGAGAACAACCGGGGAGCTGTTTTTT | CASSRRWGRTTGELFF
NA | TRBJ2-7 | TRBV4-2 | 18 | TRBD1 | TGTGCCAGCAGCCTCTTTCGACAGGGCTGGGGGAAACCCTACGAGCAGTACTTC | CASSLFRQGWGKPYEQYF
NA | TRBJ1-1 | TRBV12-3/TRBV12-4 | 12 | NA | TGTGCCAGCATCAAAAGTCCCGAAGAAGCTTTCTTT | CASIKSPEEAFF
NA | TRBJ2-1 | TRBV12-3/TRBV12-4 | 16 | TRBD2 | TGTGCCAGCAGTAGCGGGACTAGGGGGTCCTACAATGAGCAGTTCTTC | CASSSGTRGSYNEQFF
few | TRBJ2-7 | TRBV20-1 | 14 | NA | TGCAGTGCTTCCCTAAGACATACTTACTACGAGCAGTACTTC | CSASLRHTYYEQYF
few | TRBJ2-7 | TRBV9 | 16 | TRBD2 | TGTGCCAGCAGCTCGGGACTAGCGGGTATGATAGACGAGCAGTACTTC | CASSSGLAGMIDEQYF
NA | TRBJ2-1 | TRBV15 | 16 | TRBD2 | TGTGCCACCAGCAGAGACCAAAGCGGGGGGGCCAATGAGCAGTTCTTC | CATSRDQSGGANEQFF
NA | TRBJ2-5 | TRBV28 | 11 | NA | TGTGCCAGCACAGGGGAAAAGACCCAGTACTTC | CASTGEKTQYF
NA | TRBJ2-1 | TRBV6-2/TRBV6-3 | 11 | NA | TGTGCCAGCAGTTCTGTATATGAGCAGTTCTTC | CASSSVYEQFF
few | TRBJ2-5 | TRBV7-2 | 13 | TRBD2 | TGTGCCAGCAGTTCAGAGCGGGAGGGGACCCAGTACTTC | CASSSEREGTQYF
NA | TRBJ1-1 | TRBV7-2 | 15 | TRBD1 | TGTGCCAGCAGCTACCCGACAGGGTCAAACACTGAAGCTTTCTTT | CASSYPTGSNTEAFF
NA | TRBJ2-1 | TRBV24-1 | 14 | TRBD1 | TGTGCCACCAGTGATCCGACAGGGTTGAATGAGCAGTTCTTC | CATSDPTGLNEQFF
NA | TRBJ1-4 | TRBV18 | 13 | NA | TGTGCCAGCTCACCTCTAAACGGAGAAAAACTGTTTTTT | CASSPLNGEKLFF
NA | TRBJ2-5 | TRBV23-1 | 13 | TRBD1 | TGCGCCAGCAATGGACAGGGCCGAGAGACCCAGTACTTC | CASNGQGRETQYF
NA | TRBJ2-1 | TRBV10-3 | 16 | TRBD2 | TGTGCCATCAGGGGGGCCGGTAGCGGGACCTACAATGAGCAGTTCTTC | CAIRGAGSGTYNEQFF
NA | TRBJ2-5 | TRBV14 | 15 | TRBD1 | TGTGCCAGCAGCCGTCTGGGACAGGGACAAGAGACCCAGTACTTC | CASSRLGQGQETQYF
few | TRBJ2-5 | TRBV11-2 | 17 | TRBD1 | TGTGCCAGCAGCTTACATCTTGGGCAGGGGGCATGGGAGACCCAGTACTTC | CASSLHLGQGAWETQYF
NA | TRBJ2-1 | TRBV5-1 | 17 | TRBD2 | TGCGCCAGCAGCTTGGAGACCTGGACTAGCTTTCTCAATGAGCAGTTCTTC | CASSLETWTSFLNEQFF
NA | TRBJ1-2 | TRBV6-5 | 12 | NA | TGTGCCAGCAGCAGGACTAACTATGGCTACACCTTC | CASSRTNYGYTF
few | TRBJ2-5 | TRBV6-6 | 13 | NA | TGTGCCAGCAGTTGGCTCATCGGAGACCCTGAATACTTC | CASSWLIGDPEYF
NA | TRBJ2-7 | TRBV5-1 | 13 | NA | TGCGCCAGCAGCTCACCGGACTTCGCAGGGCAGTACTTC | CASSSPDFAGQYF
NA | TRBJ2-2 | TRBV6-5 | 18 | TRBD1 | TGTGCCAGCAGTTACTCGAAGTATACCGGGACAGGAGTCTGGGAGCTGTTTTTT | CASSYSKYTGTGVWELFF